Sequencing of this T cell receptor (beta chain) was carried out in a study of blood T cells in healthy people across ages. This clonotype was seen more than once but under ten times. The CDR3 length is 14 residues. CDR1 is MDHEN and CDR2 is SYDVKM in the germline V gene. Trimming at V came to 3 bases and at J to 4 bases, leaving 5 bases not matched to a gene. The authors ran a second PCR of roughly 6 to 12 cycles using a sample-barcoded 5' primer and a J-beta primer mix. Using its own MiXCR run on the 5' RACE reads, TCRdb lists one record per CDR3 protein. The sample holds some 800,000 distinct CDR3 sequences; about 25% are singletons and the top ten take approximately 3.7%. These data were likewise used in another study, on T cells of mothers and their children.

The TCR comes from a boy younger than 18 in good health. V usage is TRBV28 and J usage is TRBJ2-5; 7 nucleotides agree with TRBD1. Sequenced input: blood. DNA of the CDR3: TGTGCCAGCAGTTTTTCGGCAGGGGGAGAGACCCAGTACTTC. Protein sequence: CASSFSAGGETQYF.